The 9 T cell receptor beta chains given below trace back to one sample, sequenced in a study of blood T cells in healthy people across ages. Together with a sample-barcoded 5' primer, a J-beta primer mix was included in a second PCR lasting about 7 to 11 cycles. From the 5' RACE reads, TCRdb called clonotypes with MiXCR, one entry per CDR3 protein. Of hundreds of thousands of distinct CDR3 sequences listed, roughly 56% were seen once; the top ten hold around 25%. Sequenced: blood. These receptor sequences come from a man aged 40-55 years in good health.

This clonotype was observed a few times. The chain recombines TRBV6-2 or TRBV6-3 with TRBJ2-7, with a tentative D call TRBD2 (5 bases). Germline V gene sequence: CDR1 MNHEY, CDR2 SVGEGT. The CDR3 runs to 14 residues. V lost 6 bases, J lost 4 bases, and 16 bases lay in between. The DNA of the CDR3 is TGTGCCAGCAGATCTGATCCTGGGAGATACGAGCAGTACTTC. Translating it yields CASRSDPGRYEQYF.

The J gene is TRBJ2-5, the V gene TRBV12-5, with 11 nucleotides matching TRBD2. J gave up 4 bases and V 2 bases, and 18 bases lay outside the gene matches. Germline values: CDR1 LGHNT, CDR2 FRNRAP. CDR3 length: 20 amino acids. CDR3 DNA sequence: TGTGCTAGTGGTTTGCCCAACCTGACTAGCGGGGTGGGCGTAGGAGAGACCCAGTACTTC. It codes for CASGLPNLTSGVGVGETQYF.

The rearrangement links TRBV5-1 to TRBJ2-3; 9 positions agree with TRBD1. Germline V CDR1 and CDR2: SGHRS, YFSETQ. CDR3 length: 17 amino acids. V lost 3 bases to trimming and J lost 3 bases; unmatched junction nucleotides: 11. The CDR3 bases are TGCGCCAGCAGCTATACCGGGACAGGGCGGAGAACAGATACGCAGTATTTT. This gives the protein CASSYTGTGRRTDTQYF.

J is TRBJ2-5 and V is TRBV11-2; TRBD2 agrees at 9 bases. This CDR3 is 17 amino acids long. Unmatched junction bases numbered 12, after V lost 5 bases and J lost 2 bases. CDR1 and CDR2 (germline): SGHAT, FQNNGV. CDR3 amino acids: CASSPSGTPNRQETQYF. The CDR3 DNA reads TGTGCCAGCAGCCCTAGCGGGACTCCGAATCGACAAGAGACCCAGTACTTC. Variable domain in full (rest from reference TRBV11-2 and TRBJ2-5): EAGVAQSPRYKIIEKRQSVAFWCNPISGHATLYWYQQILGQGPKLLIQFQNNGVVDDSQLPKDRFSAERLKGVDSTLKIQPAKLEDSAVYLCASSPSGTPNRQETQYFGPGTRLLVL.

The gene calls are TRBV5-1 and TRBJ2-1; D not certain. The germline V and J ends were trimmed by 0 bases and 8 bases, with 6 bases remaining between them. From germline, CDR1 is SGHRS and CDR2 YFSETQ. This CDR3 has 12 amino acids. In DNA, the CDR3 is TGCGCCAGCAGCTTGGGGCCTGATGAGCAGTTCTTC. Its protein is CASSLGPDEQFF. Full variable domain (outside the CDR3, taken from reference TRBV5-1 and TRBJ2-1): KAGVTQTPRYLIKTRGQQVTLSCSPISGHRSVSWYQQTPGQGLQFLFEYFSETQRNKGNFPGRFSGRQFSNSRSEMNVSTLELGDSALYLCASSLGPDEQFFGPGTRLTVL.

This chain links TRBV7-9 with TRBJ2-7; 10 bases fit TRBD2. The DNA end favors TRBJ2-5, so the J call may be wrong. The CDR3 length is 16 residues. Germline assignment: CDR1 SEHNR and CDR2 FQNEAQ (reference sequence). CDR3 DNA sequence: TGTGCCAGCAGATCATCCCCTAGCGGGGGCCATGAGACCCAGTACTTC. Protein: CASRSSPSGGHETQYF.

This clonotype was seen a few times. CDR3: CATSGVDQSNQPQHF. The CDR3 DNA reads TGTGCCACCAGTGGTGTGGACCAGAGCAATCAGCCCCAGCATTTT. The V gene is TRBV24-1, the J gene TRBJ1-5; D not resolved. The germline gives CDR1 KGHDR, CDR2 SFDVKD. Trimming cost V 5 bases and J 1 base, with 11 bases left between them. This CDR3 has 15 residues.

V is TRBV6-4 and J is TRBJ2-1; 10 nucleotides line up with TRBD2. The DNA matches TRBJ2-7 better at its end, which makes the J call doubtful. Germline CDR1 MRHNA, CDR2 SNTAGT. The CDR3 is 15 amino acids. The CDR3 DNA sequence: TGTGCCAGCAGTGACGGGACTAGCGACTACAATGAGCAGTACTTC. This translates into CASSDGTSDYNEQYF.

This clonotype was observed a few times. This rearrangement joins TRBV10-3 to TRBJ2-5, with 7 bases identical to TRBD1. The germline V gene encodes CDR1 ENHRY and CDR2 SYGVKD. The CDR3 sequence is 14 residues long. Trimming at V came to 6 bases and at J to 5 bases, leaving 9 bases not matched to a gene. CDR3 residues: CAISDDRVRETQYF. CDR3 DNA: TGTGCCATCAGCGACGACAGGGTTAGGGAGACCCAGTACTTC.